The TCR beta chain described here comes from a study of shared clonotypes between healthy human individuals. General study findings and limits: Researchers found naive subsets generally carried larger estimated richness than memory subsets.

About this clone itself: Its antigen is as yet unknown.

The data were produced by immunoSEQ multiplex PCR, yet TCRdb's version contains in-frame clones alone and is incomplete. The sample holds under 2,500,000 clones, 95% seen once. This CDR3 contains 14 residues. V lost 4 bases, J lost 2 bases, and 4 bases stayed unmatched. Per germline, CDR1 SNHLY and CDR2 FYNNEI. This clonotype was sampled from a man between 18 and 35 years old in good health. The chain joins TRBV2 to TRBJ1-1; 7 bases align to TRBD1. Source material: naive CD4+ T cells sorted from blood. Subset given: CD45RA+ positively selected. The chain's CDR3 is CASSADRANTEAFF. CDR3 DNA sequence: TGTGCCAGCAGTGCCGACAGGGCTAACACTGAAGCTTTCTTT.